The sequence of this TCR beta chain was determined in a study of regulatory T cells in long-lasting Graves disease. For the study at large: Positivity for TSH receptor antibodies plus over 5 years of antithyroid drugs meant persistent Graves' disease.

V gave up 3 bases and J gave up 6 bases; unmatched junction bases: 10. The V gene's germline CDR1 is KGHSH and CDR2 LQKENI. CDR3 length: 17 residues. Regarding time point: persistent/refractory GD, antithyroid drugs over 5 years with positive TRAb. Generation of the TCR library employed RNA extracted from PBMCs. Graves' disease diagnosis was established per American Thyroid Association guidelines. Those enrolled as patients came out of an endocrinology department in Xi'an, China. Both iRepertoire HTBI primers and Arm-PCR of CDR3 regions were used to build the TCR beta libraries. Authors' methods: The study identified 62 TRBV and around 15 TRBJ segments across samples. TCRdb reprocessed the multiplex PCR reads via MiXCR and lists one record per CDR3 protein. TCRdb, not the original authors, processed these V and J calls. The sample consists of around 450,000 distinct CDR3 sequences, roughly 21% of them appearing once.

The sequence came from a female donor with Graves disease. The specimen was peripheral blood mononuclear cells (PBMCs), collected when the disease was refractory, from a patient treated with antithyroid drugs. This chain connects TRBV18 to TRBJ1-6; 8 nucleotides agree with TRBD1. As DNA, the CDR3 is TGTGCCAGCTCACCGCTGACAGGGGACCAGGGTAATTCACCCCTCCACTTT. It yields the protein CASSPLTGDQGNSPLHF.